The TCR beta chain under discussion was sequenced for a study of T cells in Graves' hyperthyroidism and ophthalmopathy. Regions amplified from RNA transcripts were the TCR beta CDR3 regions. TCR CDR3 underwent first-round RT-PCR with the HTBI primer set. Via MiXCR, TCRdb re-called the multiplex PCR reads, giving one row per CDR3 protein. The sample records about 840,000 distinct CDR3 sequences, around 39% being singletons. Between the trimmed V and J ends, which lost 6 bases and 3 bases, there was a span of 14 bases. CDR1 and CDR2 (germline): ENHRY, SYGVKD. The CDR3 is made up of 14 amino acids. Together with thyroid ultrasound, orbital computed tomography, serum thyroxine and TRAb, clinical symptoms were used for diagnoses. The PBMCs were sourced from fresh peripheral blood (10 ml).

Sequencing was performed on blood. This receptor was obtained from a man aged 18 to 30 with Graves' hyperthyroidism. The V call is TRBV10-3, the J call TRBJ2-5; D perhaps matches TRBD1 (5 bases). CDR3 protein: CAIRPQGSKETQYF. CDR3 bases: TGTGCCATCAGGCCTCAGGGCTCAAAAGAGACCCAGTACTTC.